Listed below are T cell receptor beta chains from one sample, sequenced in a study of Tregs in tolerant kidney transplant recipients. The repertoire was sequenced with immunoSEQ multiplex PCR; TCRdb's copy has only in-frame clones and lacks some. The table lists around 78,000 clones, under 95% of them singletons. Sequenced here: Tregs from blood, sampled before the transplant. These receptors were taken from a human donor who received a combined kidney and bone marrow transplant. Both conserved end residues are part of each CDR3. A D gene is named only where the DNA matches it firmly. Only some rows state a clone size, as once, few, many or a class for expanded clones.

clone size,V gene,J gene,D gene,CDR3 protein,CDR3 DNA
few,TRBV4-1,TRBJ2-7,-,CASSQDLTGFTYEQYF,TGCGCCAGCAGCCAAGATCTGACAGGCTTTACCTACGAGCAGTACTTC
-,TRBV11-2,TRBJ2-3,TRBD1,CASSPPGTVRDGTQYF,TGTGCCAGCAGCCCCCCCGGGACAGTTAGGGATGGGACGCAGTATTTT
-,TRBV21-1,TRBJ1-1,-,CASSKEKETNTEAFF,TGTGCCAGCAGCAAAGAGAAGGAGACGAACACTGAAGCTTTCTTT
once,TRBV6-6,TRBJ2-4,-,CASSLITGSGKNIQYF,TGTGCCAGCAGCCTTATAACAGGGTCTGGCAAAAACATTCAGTACTTC
once,TRBV11-2,TRBJ2-4,-,CASSLTGALAKNIQYF,TGTGCCAGCAGCCTCACAGGAGCTCTAGCCAAAAACATTCAGTACTTC
-,TRBV19,TRBJ1-2,-,CASRGAPLYGYTF,TGTGCCAGTAGGGGTGCCCCTCTGTATGGCTACACCTTC
-,TRBV19,TRBJ2-3,-,CASRPLAASSTDTQYF,TGTGCCAGTAGACCGCTAGCTGCCTCTAGCACAGATACGCAGTATTTT
-,TRBV28,TRBJ1-5,-,CATSFWGQPQHF,TGTGCCACCTCATTTTGGGGACAGCCCCAGCATTTT
-,TRBV30,TRBJ2-7,TRBD1,CAWNPGQATYEQYF,TGTGCCTGGAATCCGGGACAGGCAACCTACGAGCAGTACTTC
-,TRBV27,TRBJ2-4,TRBD2,CANRGGVAGAGAKNIQYF,TGTGCCAACAGGGGTGGGGTAGCGGGAGCGGGGGCCAAAAACATTCAGTACTTC
once,TRBV18,TRBJ2-1,-,CASSPSNGEQFF,TGTGCCAGCTCACCAAGCAATGGCGAGCAGTTCTTC
-,TRBV12-5,TRBJ1-2,-,CASGISDRGGYTF,TGTGCTAGTGGTATCTCTGACCGCGGGGGCTACACCTTC
-,TRBV15,TRBJ2-3,-,CATSRSLGGNADTQYF,TGTGCCACCAGCAGAAGCCTTGGGGGCAATGCAGATACGCAGTATTTT
-,TRBV19,TRBJ1-5,TRBD1,CASPRTGQGEPQHF,TGTGCCAGCCCAAGGACAGGGCAGGGAGAGCCCCAGCATTTT
-,TRBV11-2,TRBJ2-5,-,CASSSLQGKGETQYF,TGTGCCAGCAGCTCCCTCCAGGGTAAAGGAGAGACCCAGTACTTC
once,TRBV5-1,TRBJ2-2,-,CASGGRSSNTGELFF,TGCGCCAGCGGGGGCAGGTCATCGAACACCGGGGAGCTGTTTTTT
once,TRBV29-1,TRBJ2-5,-,CSVADGKETQYF,TGCAGCGTCGCGGACGGCAAGGAGACCCAGTACTTC
-,TRBV18,TRBJ2-1,-,CASSPSLGSYNEQFF,TGTGCCAGCTCACCAAGTCTAGGGTCCTACAATGAGCAGTTCTTC
few,TRBV6-5,TRBJ2-7,TRBD1,CASRSPGTGNEQYF,TGTGCCAGCAGGTCCCCCGGGACAGGGAACGAGCAGTACTTC
-,TRBV7-8,TRBJ2-3,TRBD2,CASSLPAGGSRGTDTQYF,TGTGCCAGCAGCTTACCAGCGGGGGGGTCACGGGGCACAGATACGCAGTATTTT
-,TRBV10-3,TRBJ2-1,TRBD2,CAISDSGRVFNNEQFF,TGTGCCATCAGTGACTCGGGGAGGGTGTTTAACAATGAGCAGTTCTTC
-,TRBV5-1,TRBJ2-3,TRBD1,CASSTGTGTSHTDTQYF,TGCGCCAGCAGCACCGGGACAGGGACAAGTCACACAGATACGCAGTATTTT
-,TRBV5-1,TRBJ2-5,TRBD2,CASRTGLAGVGETQYF,TGCGCCAGCAGGACGGGACTAGCGGGAGTTGGAGAGACCCAGTACTTC
-,TRBV10-3,TRBJ2-1,TRBD2,CAITPGLASLWQFF,TGTGCCATCACTCCGGGACTAGCGAGCCTCTGGCAGTTCTTC
once,TRBV7-3,TRBJ2-1,-,CASSLSAGNHNEQFF,TGTGCCAGCAGCCTCTCGGCGGGAAATCACAATGAGCAGTTCTTC
-,TRBV6-1,TRBJ1-3,-,CASSEGSPRNTIYF,TGTGCCAGCAGTGAAGGCAGCCCGAGAAACACCATATATTTT
-,TRBV10-3,TRBJ2-1,-,CAISDSVRYNEQFF,TGTGCCATCAGTGACTCGGTCCGGTACAATGAGCAGTTCTTC
-,TRBV7-8,TRBJ2-5,-,CASSLGTVQETQYF,TGTGCCAGCAGCTTAGGGACGGTTCAAGAGACCCAGTACTTC
-,TRBV7-2,TRBJ2-3,TRBD2,CASSSGLASDTQYF,TGTGCCAGCAGCTCCGGACTAGCGTCAGATACGCAGTATTTT
-,TRBV11-2,TRBJ1-3,-,CASSLDPPGSGNTIYF,TGTGCCAGCAGCTTAGATCCTCCGGGTTCTGGAAACACCATATATTTT
-,TRBV2,TRBJ2-7,-,CASSEGRAFPEQYF,TGTGCCAGCAGTGAAGGCAGGGCTTTCCCCGAGCAGTACTTC
-,TRBV7-6,TRBJ2-7,-,CASSLGPLCGQYF,TGTGCCAGCAGCTTAGGTCCCCTGTGTGGGCAGTACTTC
-,TRBV10-2,TRBJ1-1,-,CASSRGINTEAFF,TGCGCCAGCAGTCGTGGGATTAACACTGAAGCTTTCTTT
-,TRBV5-5,TRBJ2-7,TRBD2,CASRGSGTYEQYF,TGTGCCAGCAGGGGTAGCGGGACCTACGAGCAGTACTTC
-,TRBV28,TRBJ1-4,TRBD1,CASSSGGDEKLFF,TGTGCCAGCAGTTCAGGGGGGGATGAAAAACTGTTTTTT
-,TRBV7-9,TRBJ2-1,TRBD2,CASSLWRGTTSGSFNEQFF,TGTGCCAGCAGCCTTTGGAGGGGCACTACTAGCGGGAGTTTCAATGAGCAGTTCTTC
-,TRBV5-1,TRBJ1-1,-,CASSLGRTNTEAFF,TGCGCCAGCAGCTTAGGACGGACGAACACTGAAGCTTTCTTT
-,TRBV21-1,TRBJ2-7,-,CASMNPGRCSYEQYF,TGTGCCAGCATGAATCCGGGACGGTGCTCCTACGAGCAGTACTTC
once,TRBV28,TRBJ2-4,-,CASSPQGTKNIQYF,TGTGCCAGCAGTCCTCAGGGCACGAAAAACATTCAGTACTTC
-,TRBV12-2,TRBJ2-3,-,CASRLARYSRISALSSTDTQYF,TGTGCAAGTCGCTTAGCGAGGTATTCTAGGATTAGCGCTCTTTCTAGCACAGATACGCAGTATTTT
-,TRBV10-3,TRBJ1-3,-,CAISEEGNTIYF,TGTGCCATCAGTGAAGAGGGAAACACCATATATTTT
-,TRBV10-3,TRBJ1-2,-,CAISDGGYRGYTF,TGTGCCATCAGTGATGGGGGGTACCGTGGCTACACCTTC
-,TRBV27,TRBJ1-5,-,CASSLTVTNQPQHF,TGTGCCAGCAGTTTGACTGTTACTAATCAGCCCCAGCATTTT